This passage covers 28 T cell receptor beta chains from one sample sequenced in a study of OX40 agonist ivuxolimab in advanced cancers. Assay used: immunoSEQ multiplex PCR; TCRdb lists only in-frame clones, some missing. The data hold tens of thousands of clones, with around 83% observed a single time. Sequenced material: CD4+ or CD8+ T cells sorted from blood, taken in a trial of the OX40 agonist ivuxolimab. These receptors all stem from an adult with an advanced solid tumor such as melanoma, head and neck, liver or kidney cancer.

CDR3 nucleotide sequence: TGCGCCAGCAGCTCGACAGGGACTGGAAACACCATATATTTT. It encodes CASSSTGTGNTIYF. The chain uses TRBV5-1 and TRBJ1-3, with 7 positions matching TRBD1. Unmatched junction bases numbered 2, after V lost 3 bases and J lost 2 bases. Per germline, CDR1 SGHRS and CDR2 YFSETQ. The CDR3 is 14 residues long.

The chain is built from TRBV7-2 and TRBJ2-5, with TRBD2 identical over 16 bases. Losses at the gene ends were 5 bases for V and 11 bases for J; bases not matched to a gene: 14. The CDR3 has 17 residues. The V gene's germline CDR1 is SGHTA and CDR2 FQGNSA. CDR3 in amino acids: CASSAGTSGGARGEQYF. The CDR3 DNA reads as TGTGCCAGCAGCGCCGGGACTAGCGGGGGGGCCCGGGGAGAGCAGTACTTC.

The sample holds a few counts of this clone. The chain links TRBV19 to TRBJ1-6; no definite D call. Trimming shortened V by 3 bases and J by 7 bases, and 13 bases separated the two germline ends. CDR3 size: 15 residues. CDR1 LNHDA and CDR2 SQIVND come from the germline V gene (reference sequence). The CDR3 DNA follows: TGTGCCAGTAGTATGAGGGTCGGAAGGAATTCACCCCTCCACTTT. Protein: CASSMRVGRNSPLHF.

The gene calls are TRBV7-9 and TRBJ1-4; TRBD1 matches at 10 bases. The CDR3 has 16 amino acids. The germline V gene encodes CDR1 SEHNR and CDR2 FQNEAQ (reference sequence). V dropped 5 bases and J dropped 8; count of bases not matched to a gene: 11. As DNA, the CDR3 is TGTGCCAGCAGCCCAAGGGTCGGGACAGGGGTCGAAAAACTGTTTTTT. This translates into CASSPRVGTGVEKLFF.

The V call is TRBV30, the J call TRBJ1-6; maybe TRBD1 (5 bases). This CDR3 has 17 residues. Germline loops: CDR1 GTSNPN, CDR2 SVGIG (reference sequence). The V end was cut by 2 bases, the J end by 0 bases, with 14 bases between. CDR3 in amino acids: CAWSKGLPGSYNSPLHF. CDR3 DNA: TGTGCCTGGAGTAAGGGACTCCCAGGCTCCTATAATTCACCCCTCCACTTT.

This clone came up once. CDR3 nucleotide sequence: TGTGCCAGCAGGAACCCAGCGAACACCGGGGAGCTGTTTTTT. Amino acids: CASRNPANTGELFF. The chain carries TRBV7-3 and TRBJ2-2; D unclear. The germline V gene has CDR1 SGHTA and CDR2 FQGTGA. The V and J ends lost 6 bases and 0 bases respectively, with 8 bases between them. The CDR3 is 14 residues long.

The chain carries TRBV10-3 and TRBJ2-7; D remains ambiguous. The V and J ends lost 2 bases and 0 bases respectively, with 11 bases between them. The length of the CDR3 is 15 residues. Per the germline V gene, CDR1 is ENHRY and CDR2 is SYGVKD. As DNA, the CDR3 is TGTGCCATCAGTGAGGTGGCATCTAGCTCCTACGAGCAGTACTTC. Translated, it gives CAISEVASSSYEQYF.

The V gene is TRBV6-1, the J gene TRBJ2-7; D perhaps matches TRBD1 (6 bases). Per germline, CDR1 MNHNS and CDR2 SASEGT. V gave up 2 bases and J gave up 4 bases, with 9 bases separating them. The CDR3 loop spans 13 amino acids. CDR3 DNA: TGTGCCAGCAGTGAAATAGGGGGATACGAGCAGTACTTC. This sequence encodes CASSEIGGYEQYF.

The chain employs TRBV20-1 and TRBJ1-2; D not certain. The V gene lost 3 bases and the J gene lost 2 bases, with 4 bases spanning the gap. The CDR3 covers 11 residues. CDR1 and CDR2 (germline): DFQATT, SNEGSKA (reference sequence). This chain's CDR3 is CSASQNYGYTF. For the CDR3, the DNA is TGCAGTGCTAGCCAGAACTATGGCTACACCTTC.

The chain uses TRBV18 and TRBJ2-5, with 12 nucleotides matching TRBD2. Trimming took 3 bases from V and 2 from J; bases not matched to a gene: 4. The germline CDR1 and CDR2 sequences are KGHSH and LQKENI. The CDR3 is 16 residues long. CDR3 amino acids: CASSPLAGGKQETQYF. In DNA form, the CDR3 reads TGTGCCAGCTCACCGCTAGCGGGGGGGAAGCAAGAGACCCAGTACTTC.

The V call is TRBV7-3, the J call TRBJ2-1, with unresolved D. Germline loops: CDR1 SGHTA, CDR2 FQGTGA. CDR3 length: 14 amino acids. The V and J ends lost 4 bases and 5 bases respectively, with 12 bases between them. The CDR3 sequence is CASSSYGYDNEQFF. DNA for the CDR3: TGTGCCAGCAGCTCGTACGGGTACGACAATGAGCAGTTCTTC. The full variable domain, rest sourced from reference TRBV7-3 and TRBJ2-1, is GAGVSQTPSNKVTEKGKYVELRCDPISGHTALYWYRQSLGQGPEFLIYFQGTGAADDSGLPNDRFFAVRPEGSVSTLKIQRTERGDSAVYLCASSSYGYDNEQFFGPGTRLTVL.

CDR3 amino acids: CASSAADGEIEAFF. The CDR3 nucleotides are TGTGCCAGCTCAGCTGCGGACGGAGAGATTGAAGCTTTCTTT. The J gene is TRBJ1-1, the V gene TRBV18; D unresolved. The CDR3 covers 14 residues. The V gene lost 5 bases and the J gene lost 7 bases, with 17 bases spanning the gap. Germline CDR1 reads KGHSH; CDR2 reads LQKENI.

The CDR3 bases are TGCGCCAGCAGCTTTCGGGGAAAGACAGGGGGCGACCCTAAAACTGAAGCTTTCTTT. Translated: CASSFRGKTGGDPKTEAFF. This chain uses TRBV5-1 with TRBJ1-1; 10 bases are shared with TRBD1. The germline V gene encodes CDR1 SGHRS and CDR2 YFSETQ. The V segment lost 2 bases and the J segment 5 bases; nucleotides outside the gene matches: 18. The CDR3 covers 19 residues.

The chain joins TRBV6-1 to TRBJ1-5; D perhaps matches TRBD1 (6 bases). Germline CDR1 is MNHNS and CDR2 is SASEGT. The V end lost 6 bases, the J end lost 1 base, and 13 bases lay between the germline ends. The CDR3 is 15 amino acids. CDR3 sequence: CASSSGTPSNQPQHF. In DNA, the CDR3 is TGTGCCAGCAGCTCCGGGACACCCAGCAATCAGCCCCAGCATTTT.

This chain joins TRBV7-9 and TRBJ1-2, with a weak D call TRBD1 (5 bases). The CDR3 is made up of 16 amino acids. V lost 2 bases and J 6 bases, leaving 19 bases between the germline ends. In germline, CDR1 is SEHNR, CDR2 FQNEAQ (reference sequence). The CDR3 is CASSLSEGQGRHGYTF. CDR3 nucleotide sequence: TGTGCCAGCAGCTTATCCGAGGGGCAGGGAAGACATGGCTACACCTTC.

This chain joins TRBV6-5 and TRBJ2-5; tentatively, D is TRBD2 (5 bases). Germline assignment: CDR1 MNHEY and CDR2 SVGAGI. There are 15 residues in the CDR3. V was trimmed by 0 bases and J by 4 bases, leaving 12 bases between them. CDR3 region: CASSYSHPGRETQYF. The CDR3 coding sequence is TGTGCCAGCAGTTACTCCCACCCGGGGAGAGAGACCCAGTACTTC.

This clone showed up just a few times. The DNA for the CDR3 is TGTGCCAGCAGCCGGACTAGCGGGGCCACCTACGAGCAGTACTTC. It specifies CASSRTSGATYEQYF. The J gene is TRBJ2-7, the V gene TRBV11-2; 12 nucleotides line up with TRBD2. The germline CDR1 and CDR2 sequences are SGHAT and FQNNGV. This CDR3 is built from 15 residues. V lost 5 bases to trimming and J lost 2 bases; unmatched junction nucleotides: 4.

The chain employs TRBV7-2 and TRBJ2-7; TRBD2 aligns across 13 bases. CDR1 is SGHTA, CDR2 FQGNSA, per germline. The V segment lost 1 base and the J segment 4 bases; nucleotides outside the gene matches: 4. The CDR3 covers 16 residues. The CDR3 region has the DNA TGTGCCAGCAGCTTAGACGGGACTAGCGGGGCTTACGAGCAGTACTTC. Amino acids: CASSLDGTSGAYEQYF. The whole variable domain, remainder taken from reference TRBV7-2 and TRBJ2-7, is GAGVSQSPSNKVTEKGKDVELRCDPISGHTALYWYRQSLGQGLEFLIYFQGNSAPDKSGLPSDRFSAERTGGSVSTLTIQRTQQEDSAVYLCASSLDGTSGAYEQYFGPGTRLTVT.

The chain carries TRBV28 and TRBJ2-1; 9 positions agree with TRBD1. The CDR3 covers 15 residues. V dropped 10 bases and J dropped 5; count of bases not matched to a gene: 12. Germline CDR1 is MDHEN and CDR2 is SYDVKM. The CDR3 region has the DNA TGTGCCACCAAAATCGCCGGGACAGGGAACAATGAGCAGTTCTTC. It is translated as CATKIAGTGNNEQFF.

The CDR3 DNA is TGCGCCAGCAGCCAAGGACTAGCGGGGCGGGGGGGCTACGAGCAGTACTTC. Protein: CASSQGLAGRGGYEQYF. This chain joins TRBV4-1 and TRBJ2-7; TRBD2 aligns across 11 bases. J lost 3 bases, V lost 1 base, and 8 bases had no gene match. The CDR3 length is 17 residues. CDR1 MGHRA and CDR2 YSYEKL come from the germline V gene.

This clone was picked up one time. V and J are TRBV7-6 and TRBJ2-1; D perhaps matches TRBD2 (6 bases). The CDR3 is 16 amino acids. The V end lost 4 bases, the J end lost 0 bases, and 13 bases lay between the germline ends. CDR1 SGHVS and CDR2 FNYEAQ come from the germline V gene. The CDR3 DNA reads as TGTGCCAGCAGCTCAACCGCGGGGAACTCCTACAATGAGCAGTTCTTC. Encoded protein: CASSSTAGNSYNEQFF.

The count of this clone is one. The CDR3: CASSTSQARAEGYTF. In nucleotides, the CDR3 is TGTGCCAGCAGCACGTCACAGGCCCGAGCGGAGGGCTACACCTTC. This chain joins TRBV7-9 and TRBJ1-2, with D tentatively TRBD1 (5 bases). The CDR3 has 15 residues. CDR1 is SEHNR, CDR2 FQNEAQ, per germline (reference sequence). V lost 5 bases, J lost 8 bases, and 21 bases lay in between.

The chain uses TRBV29-1 and TRBJ2-5; no clear D gene. This CDR3 spans 12 amino acids. CDR1 and CDR2 (germline): SQVTM, ANQGSEA. V shed 3 bases and J shed 2 bases, with 7 bases lying between them. The CDR3 is CSVDTVQETQYF. The CDR3 DNA is TGCAGCGTTGATACAGTACAAGAGACCCAGTACTTC.

V gene TRBV7-2 combines with J gene TRBJ1-5; 9 bases fit TRBD1. The CDR3 runs 15 residues. V dropped 5 bases and J dropped 4; count of bases not matched to a gene: 6. Germline values: CDR1 SGHTA, CDR2 FQGNSA. As DNA, the CDR3 is TGTGCCAGCAGCACAGGGGGCTTGGGTAATCAGCCCCAGCATTTT. Translated, it gives CASSTGGLGNQPQHF.

The V gene is TRBV28, the J gene TRBJ1-1, with 7 bases identical to TRBD1. CDR1 MDHEN and CDR2 SYDVKM come from the germline V gene. Germline trimming cut 2 bases from V and 11 bases from J; bases unmatched to any gene: 5. The CDR3 length is 12 residues. The CDR3 loop is CASSLSDRVAFF. The CDR3 DNA is TGTGCCAGCAGTTTAAGTGACAGGGTGGCTTTCTTT.

This clone was recorded once. Written as DNA, the CDR3 is TGTGCCAGCAGTGACCAGGGACCCTCCTACGAGCAGTACTTC. As protein: CASSDQGPSYEQYF. V usage is TRBV6-1 and J usage is TRBJ2-7, with D possibly called TRBD1 or TRBD2 (5 bases each). CDR1 and CDR2 from the germline V gene are MNHNS and SASEGT. Trimming took off 3 bases at V and 0 bases at J, with 9 bases between the two ends. The CDR3 contains 14 residues.

This clone occurred a few times. The chain recombines TRBV19 with TRBJ1-2, with a possible D match to TRBD1 (5 bases). Trimming left V 4 bases short and J 4 bases short, with 10 bases between. The germline gives CDR1 LNHDA, CDR2 SQIVND (reference sequence). The CDR3 spans 13 residues. The CDR3 bases are TGTGCCAGTAGTAGGGGCGAAGGCTATGGCTACACCTTC. Translated: CASSRGEGYGYTF.

In regard to this clone: This sample also contains other DNA sequences that code for the same CDR3. The V gene is TRBV27, the J gene TRBJ2-7; TRBD1 aligns across 8 bases. CDR3 length equals 15 residues. V lost 2 bases to trimming and J lost 0 bases; unmatched junction nucleotides: 3. Germline V gene lookup returns CDR1 MNHEY and CDR2 SMNVEV (reference sequence). The CDR3 DNA reads TGTGCCAGCAGTTTACGACAGGGGTCCTCCTACGAGCAGTACTTC. Its translation: CASSLRQGSSYEQYF.